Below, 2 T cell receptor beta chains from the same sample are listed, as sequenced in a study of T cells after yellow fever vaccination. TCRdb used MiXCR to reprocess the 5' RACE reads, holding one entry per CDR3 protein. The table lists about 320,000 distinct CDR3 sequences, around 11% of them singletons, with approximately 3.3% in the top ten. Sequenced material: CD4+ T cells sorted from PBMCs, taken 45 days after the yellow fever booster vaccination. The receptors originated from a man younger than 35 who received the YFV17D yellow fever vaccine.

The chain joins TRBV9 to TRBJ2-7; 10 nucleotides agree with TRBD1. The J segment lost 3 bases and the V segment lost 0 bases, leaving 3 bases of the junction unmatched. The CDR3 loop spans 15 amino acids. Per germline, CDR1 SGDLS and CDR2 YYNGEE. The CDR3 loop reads CASSVGGQGDYEQYF. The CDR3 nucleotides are TGTGCCAGCAGCGTAGGAGGACAGGGGGACTACGAGCAGTACTTC.

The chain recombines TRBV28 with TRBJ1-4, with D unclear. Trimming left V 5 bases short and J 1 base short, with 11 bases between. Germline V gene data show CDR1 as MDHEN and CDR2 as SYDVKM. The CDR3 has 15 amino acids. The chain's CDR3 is CASSPAGITNEKLFF. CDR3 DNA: TGTGCCAGCAGTCCAGCCGGGATAACTAATGAAAAACTGTTTTTT.